The T cell receptor beta chain under discussion was sequenced for a study of CD8+CD57+ T cells in acquired aplastic anemia. Study-wide background: Quantities of DNA derived from sorted CD4+ and CD8+ cells averaged around 3 ug. Overall study results and limits: Overlap between patients and controls comprised about 28 CD8+ CDR3 sequences.

This clonotype was detected many times. What it binds is not known. CDR3 and TCR beta VDJ profiling relied on genomic DNA as the template. TCRdb passed the reads through MiXCR, listing each CDR3 protein once. The sample shows around 130,000 distinct CDR3 sequences, 48% of them seen only once. V lost 5 bases and J 8 bases, leaving 12 bases between the germline ends. From germline, CDR1 is ENHRY and CDR2 SYGVKD. This CDR3 comprises 12 residues. The sequenced sample consisted of sorted CD4+, CD8+, or CD8+CD57+ T cells (not recorded which) from PBMCs. The J gene is TRBJ1-1, the V gene TRBV10-3, with D uncertain. The sequence was collected from a human donor in good health, serving as a control. CDR3 amino acids: CAISREKQEAFF. DNA for the CDR3: TGTGCCATCAGTAGGGAAAAACAGGAAGCTTTCTTT.